The rows below give T cell receptor beta chains drawn from one sample of a study of molecular identifiers for immune sequencing clone quantification. TCRdb re-called the PCR reads through MiXCR, storing one row per CDR3 protein. The data contain approximately 320,000 distinct CDR3 sequences, roughly 24% of them singletons. The sample comprised naive CD8+ T cells from blood, with Jurkat cell RNA spiked in. These receptors all come from a human donor in good health. Some libraries in this study had Jurkat cell RNA spiked in. Both conserved end residues are part of each CDR3. The order of the fields is clone size, J gene, V gene, D gene, CDR3 protein, CDR3 DNA. A D gene is named only where the DNA matches it firmly. Rows give clone size only sometimes, using once, few, many, or a class for an expanded clone.

>-|TRBJ1-5|TRBV15|-
CATSRDEGAQHF
TGTGCCACCAGCAGAGATGAGGGGGCCCAGCATTTT
>many|TRBJ2-7|TRBV4-3|-
CASSQEWSSYEQYF
TGCGCCAGCAGCCAAGAGTGGAGCTCCTACGAGCAGTACTTC
>few|TRBJ1-6|TRBV12-3/TRBV12-4|TRBD1
CASSFRGQGGSPLHF
TGTGCCAGCAGTTTTAGAGGACAGGGAGGTTCACCCCTCCACTTT
>-|TRBJ2-7|TRBV19|-
CASSIASGASYKQYF
TGTGCCAGTAGTATAGCGTCAGGGGCCTCCTACAAGCAGTACTTC
>few|TRBJ1-2|TRBV3-1|-
CASSQDRDDYTF
TGTGCCAGCAGCCAAGATAGGGATGACTACACCTTC
>few|TRBJ2-2|TRBV20-1|TRBD1
CSARDRDRPRFSGELFF
TGCAGTGCTAGAGATAGGGACAGGCCCCGGTTCAGCGGGGAGCTGTTTTTT
>few|TRBJ1-1|TRBV4-1|-
CASSQVGPGMNTEAFF
TGCGCCAGCAGCCAAGTCGGTCCGGGAATGAACACTGAAGCTTTCTTT
>-|TRBJ2-4|TRBV6-1|TRBD1
CASREMGQRQALAKNIQYF
TGTGCCAGCAGAGAAATGGGACAGCGCCAGGCCCTAGCCAAAAACATTCAGTACTTC
>few|TRBJ1-3|TRBV7-9|-
CASSTSGTAVSGNTIYF
TGTGCCAGCAGCACATCCGGGACGGCCGTCTCTGGAAACACCATATATTTT
>-|TRBJ1-1|TRBV4-3|-
CASSPRLISGTEAFF
TGCGCCAGCAGCCCCCGTTTGATTTCGGGTACTGAAGCTTTCTTT
>many|TRBJ2-5|TRBV19|-
CASSSYGGGQETQYF
TGTGCCAGTAGTTCCTACGGGGGCGGCCAAGAGACCCAGTACTTC
>-|TRBJ2-7|TRBV7-9|-
CATSLAQGERKYEQYF
TGTGCCACCAGCTTAGCGCAGGGTGAAAGGAAGTACGAGCAGTACTTC
>few|TRBJ2-7|TRBV20-1|TRBD2
CSARPSGSIYEQYF
TGCAGTGCGCGGCCTAGCGGGAGTATTTACGAGCAGTACTTC
>-|TRBJ2-5|TRBV11-2|TRBD2
CASSLVPGLARWEEETQYF
TGTGCCAGCAGCTTAGTGCCCGGACTAGCAAGATGGGAGGAAGAGACCCAGTACTTC
>few|TRBJ2-1|TRBV27|-
CASSPQESYNEQFF
TGTGCCAGCAGCCCCCAGGAGAGCTACAATGAGCAGTTCTTC
>few|TRBJ2-3|TRBV4-1|TRBD2
CASSPGGPGTDTQYF
TGCGCCAGCAGCCCGGGGGGGCCGGGCACAGATACGCAGTATTTT
>-|TRBJ2-2|TRBV27|-
CASTIGGTANTGELFF
TGTGCCAGCACTATAGGCGGGACAGCAAACACCGGGGAGCTGTTTTTT
>few|TRBJ2-7|TRBV7-9|TRBD1
CASSGRTGTYEQYF
TGTGCCAGCAGCGGGCGGACAGGGACGTACGAGCAGTACTTC
>few|TRBJ2-1|TRBV4-3|TRBD2
CASSQDIQSQGVAGVSEQFF
TGCGCCAGCAGCCAAGATATACAATCCCAGGGGGTAGCGGGGGTTAGTGAGCAGTTCTTC